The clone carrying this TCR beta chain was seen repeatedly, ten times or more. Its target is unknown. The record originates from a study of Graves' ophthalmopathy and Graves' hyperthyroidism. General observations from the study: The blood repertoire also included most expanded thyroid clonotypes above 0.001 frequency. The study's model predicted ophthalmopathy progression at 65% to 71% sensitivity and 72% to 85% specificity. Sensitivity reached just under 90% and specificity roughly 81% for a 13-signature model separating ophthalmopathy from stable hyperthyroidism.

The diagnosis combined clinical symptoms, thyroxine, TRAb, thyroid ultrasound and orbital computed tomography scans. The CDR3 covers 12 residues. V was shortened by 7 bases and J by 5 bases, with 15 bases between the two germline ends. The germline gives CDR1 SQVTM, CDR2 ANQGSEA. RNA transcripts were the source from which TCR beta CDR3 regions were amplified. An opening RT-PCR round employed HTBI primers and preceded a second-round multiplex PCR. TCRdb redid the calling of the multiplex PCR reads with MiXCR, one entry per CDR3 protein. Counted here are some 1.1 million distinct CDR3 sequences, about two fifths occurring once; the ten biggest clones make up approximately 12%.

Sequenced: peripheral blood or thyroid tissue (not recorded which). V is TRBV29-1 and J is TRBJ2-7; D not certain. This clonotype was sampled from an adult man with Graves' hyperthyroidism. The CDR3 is CSAGKGVHEQYF. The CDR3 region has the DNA TGCAGCGCTGGCAAGGGTGTCCACGAGCAGTACTTC.